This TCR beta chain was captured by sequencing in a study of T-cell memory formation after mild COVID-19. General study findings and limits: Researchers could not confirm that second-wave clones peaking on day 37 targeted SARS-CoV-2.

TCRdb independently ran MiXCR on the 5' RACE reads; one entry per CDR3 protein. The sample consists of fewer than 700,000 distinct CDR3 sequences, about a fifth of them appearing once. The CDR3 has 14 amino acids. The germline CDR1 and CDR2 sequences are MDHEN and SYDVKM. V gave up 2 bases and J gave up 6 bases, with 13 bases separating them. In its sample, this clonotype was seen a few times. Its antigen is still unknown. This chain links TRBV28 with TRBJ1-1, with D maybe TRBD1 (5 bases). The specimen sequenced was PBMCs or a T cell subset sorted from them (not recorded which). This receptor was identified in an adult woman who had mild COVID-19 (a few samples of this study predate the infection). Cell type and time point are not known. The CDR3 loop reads CASSLAGPGAEAFF. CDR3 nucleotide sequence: TGTGCCAGCAGTTTAGCGGGGCCGGGGGCTGAAGCTTTCTTT.